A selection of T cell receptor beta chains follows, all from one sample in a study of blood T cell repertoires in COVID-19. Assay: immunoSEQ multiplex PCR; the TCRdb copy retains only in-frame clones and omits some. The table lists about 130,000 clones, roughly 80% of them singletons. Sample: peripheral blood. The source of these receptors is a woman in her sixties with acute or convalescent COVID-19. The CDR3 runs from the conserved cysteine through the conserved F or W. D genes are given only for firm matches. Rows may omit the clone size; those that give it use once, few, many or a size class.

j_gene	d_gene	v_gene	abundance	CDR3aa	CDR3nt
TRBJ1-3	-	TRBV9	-	CASSVNRESSGNTIYF	TGTGCCAGCAGCGTAAACAGGGAATCGTCTGGAAACACCATATATTTT
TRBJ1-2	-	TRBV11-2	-	CASRRAVVGGYGYTF	TGTGCCAGCAGGCGCGCGGTGGTCGGGGGGTATGGCTACACCTTC
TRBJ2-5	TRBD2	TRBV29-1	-	CSLAQRGGETQYF	TGCAGCCTCGCCCAGCGGGGGGGGGAGACCCAGTACTTC
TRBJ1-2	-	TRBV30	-	CAWSLGQSGGYTF	TGTGCCTGGAGTCTTGGACAGTCCGGTGGCTACACCTTC
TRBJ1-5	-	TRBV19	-	CASSTGGESNQPQHF	TGTGCCAGTAGTACGGGGGGGGAAAGCAATCAGCCCCAGCATTTT
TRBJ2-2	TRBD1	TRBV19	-	CASSMTGQGAYGELFF	TGTGCCAGTAGTATGACGGGACAGGGGGCATATGGGGAGCTGTTTTTT
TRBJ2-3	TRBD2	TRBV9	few	CASSGPGLATDTQYF	TGTGCCAGCAGCGGACCGGGACTAGCCACAGATACGCAGTATTTT
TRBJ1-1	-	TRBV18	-	CASSLTGTIPEAFF	TGTGCCAGCTCCCTGACAGGAACCATCCCTGAAGCTTTCTTT
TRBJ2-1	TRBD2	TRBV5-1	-	CASRKLAGGNEQFF	TGCGCCAGCAGGAAGCTAGCGGGGGGCAATGAGCAGTTCTTC
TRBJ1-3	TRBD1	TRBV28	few	CASKQGAGGNTIYF	TGTGCCAGCAAACAGGGGGCTGGTGGAAACACCATATATTTT
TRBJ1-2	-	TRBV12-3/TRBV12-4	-	CASSLRGGYTF	TGTGCCAGCAGTTTACGGGGTGGCTACACCTTC
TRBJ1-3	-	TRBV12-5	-	CASGPTGLGNTIYF	TGTGCTAGTGGCCCCACAGGGTTAGGAAACACCATATATTTT
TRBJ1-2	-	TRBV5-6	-	CASSRGSDSQNYGYTF	TGTGCCAGCAGCCGTGGGTCGGACAGCCAAAACTATGGCTACACCTTC
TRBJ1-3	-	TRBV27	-	CASRELPGGNTIYF	TGTGCCAGCAGGGAGTTGCCCGGAGGAAACACCATATATTTT
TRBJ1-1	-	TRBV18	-	CASSPMEGMNTEAFF	TGTGCCAGCTCCCCTATGGAGGGAATGAACACTGAAGCTTTCTTT
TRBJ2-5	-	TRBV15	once	CATSRDGGALRNF	TGTGCCACCAGCAGAGATGGGGGGGCGCTACGGAACTTC